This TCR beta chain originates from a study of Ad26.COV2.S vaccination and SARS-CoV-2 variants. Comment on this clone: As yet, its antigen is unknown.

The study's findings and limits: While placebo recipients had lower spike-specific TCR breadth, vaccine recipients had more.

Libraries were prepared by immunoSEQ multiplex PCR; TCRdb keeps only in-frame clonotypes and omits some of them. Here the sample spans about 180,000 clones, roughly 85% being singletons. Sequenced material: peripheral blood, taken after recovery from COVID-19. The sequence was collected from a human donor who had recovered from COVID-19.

This chain's CDR3 is CASSYDIGYGYTF. Written as DNA, the CDR3 is TGTGCCAGCAGTTACGATATCGGGTATGGCTACACCTTC. The chain links TRBV27 to TRBJ1-2; D remains ambiguous. V gave up 4 bases and J gave up 5 bases, with 11 bases separating them. The CDR3 length is 13 residues. From germline, CDR1 is MNHEY and CDR2 SMNVEV (reference sequence).